The clone carrying this T cell receptor (beta chain) was seen only once. TCRdb keeps only in-frame clones here, not all; method: immunoSEQ multiplex PCR. The top ten hold about 0.31% of the sample, which has about 83,000 clones, 96% seen once. The data originate from a study of technical replicates of blood from several donors. Germline CDR1 LGHNA, CDR2 YNFKEQ. V dropped 3 bases and J dropped 4; count of bases not matched to a gene: 17. This CDR3 region has 19 residues. The receptor was isolated from a human donor in good health. J is TRBJ2-3 and V is TRBV4-2, with 9 bases fitting TRBD2. Sequenced input: T cells isolated from PBMCs. CDR3 sequence reads: CASSQAPTWAGGGSDTQYF. The CDR3 DNA reads as TGTGCCAGCAGCCAGGCCCCCACTTGGGCGGGAGGGGGCTCAGATACGCAGTATTTT.